The T cell receptor beta chain under discussion was sequenced for a study of OX40 agonist ivuxolimab in advanced cancers. The CDR3 has 15 residues. The V and J ends lost 6 bases and 0 bases respectively, with 15 bases between them. Germline V gene lookup returns CDR1 MDHEN and CDR2 SYDVKM. Turning to this clone: Antigen unknown.

The method was immunoSEQ multiplex PCR; TCRdb's version includes in-frame clones alone and lacks a portion of them. This sample has 55,000 to 60,000 clones, with roughly 84% found just once. Study results and caveats: Both CD4+ and CD8+ T cell populations in blood had undergone clonal expansion by week 6 at 0.1 to 3.0 mg/kg.

The origin of this receptor is an adult with an advanced solid tumor such as melanoma, head and neck, liver or kidney cancer. The V call is TRBV28, the J call TRBJ2-7; D call uncertain. Material: CD4+ or CD8+ T cells sorted from blood, obtained in a trial of the OX40 agonist ivuxolimab. In nucleotides, the CDR3 is TGTGCCAGCAGCTACTACACGTTGAGCTCCTACGAGCAGTACTTC. Translated: CASSYYTLSSYEQYF.